Presented here are 31 T cell receptor beta chains from one specimen sequenced in a study of T cell responses to AZD1222 COVID-19 vaccine. Sequenced by immunoSEQ multiplex PCR; TCRdb stores in-frame clones only, minus some. This table has 35,000 to 50,000 clones, about 91% appearing once. Source: peripheral blood, taken 28 days after the second AZD1222 dose. The receptors stem from an adult who received the AZD1222 COVID-19 vaccine.

The rearrangement joins TRBV5-1 to TRBJ2-6; D uncertain. The CDR3 has 14 amino acids. V was trimmed by 2 bases and J by 3 bases, leaving 6 bases between them. Looked up from germline, CDR1 is SGHRS and CDR2 is YFSETQ. CDR3 loop: CASSLVLGANVLTF. The CDR3 nucleotides are TGCGCCAGCAGCTTAGTACTTGGGGCCAACGTCCTGACTTTC.

The V call is TRBV4-1, the J call TRBJ2-1; TRBD1 is a possible D gene (6 bases). The CDR3 contains 14 residues. V shed 3 bases and J shed 6 bases, with 12 bases lying between them. Germline V gene lookup returns CDR1 MGHRA and CDR2 YSYEKL. The CDR3 DNA sequence: TGCGCCAGCAGCCAGCCAACAGGGAGCAATGAGCAGTTCTTC. This gives the protein CASSQPTGSNEQFF.

The chain couples TRBV7-2 to TRBJ2-1; 14 bases map to TRBD2. Losses at the gene ends were 1 base for V and 6 bases for J; bases not matched to a gene: 8. The CDR3 totals 18 residues. Looked up from germline, CDR1 is SGHTA and CDR2 is FQGNSA. The CDR3 sequence is CASSLGGTSGRPGNEQFF. In DNA, the CDR3 is TGTGCCAGCAGCTTAGGAGGGACTAGCGGGAGACCGGGCAATGAGCAGTTCTTC.

The genes are TRBV7-2 and TRBJ1-1; TRBD1 agrees at 8 bases. This CDR3 region has 15 residues. CDR1 SGHTA and CDR2 FQGNSA come from the germline V gene. V shed 6 bases and J 0 bases; nucleotides not matched to a gene: 6. The CDR3 loop is CASRSDRAVNTEAFF. DNA of the CDR3: TGTGCCAGCAGGTCGGACAGGGCCGTGAACACTGAAGCTTTCTTT.

This clone was recorded once. The genes are TRBV18 and TRBJ2-7; 14 bases line up with TRBD2. CDR1 is KGHSH, CDR2 LQKENI, per germline. The CDR3 is made up of 17 amino acids. Trimming took 6 bases from V and 5 from J; bases not matched to a gene: 12. Written as DNA, the CDR3 is TGTGCCAGCTCCCTTACCGGACTAGCGGGAGGAAGGAACGAGCAGTACTTC. Translation: CASSLTGLAGGRNEQYF.

The CDR3 bases are TGCGCCAGCAGCTTGGAGCCAGCCTATAATTCACCCCTCCACTTT. This gives the protein CASSLEPAYNSPLHF. The chain combines TRBV5-1 with TRBJ1-6; D unclear. CDR1 is SGHRS, CDR2 YFSETQ, per germline. Trimming shortened V by 0 bases and J by 2 bases, and 6 bases separated the two germline ends. This CDR3 is 15 amino acids long.

This clone was seen only once. Different DNA sequences within this sample yield the same CDR3. The V and J genes are TRBV19 and TRBJ1-2; unclear D gene. Germline V CDR1 and CDR2: LNHDA, SQIVND (reference sequence). This CDR3 spans 13 amino acids. Trimming took 3 bases from V and 2 from J, leaving 7 bases between them. For the CDR3, the DNA is TGTGCCAGTAGTATTTCCGGAAACTATGGCTACACCTTC. This codes for CASSISGNYGYTF.

This chain joins TRBV6-5 and TRBJ1-1; 7 bases map to TRBD1. CDR3 length: 14 residues. J lost 5 bases, V lost 7 bases, and 10 bases had no gene match. CDR1 MNHEY and CDR2 SVGAGI come from the germline V gene. The CDR3 region is CASKSTGQLTEAFF. For the CDR3, the DNA is TGTGCCAGCAAGTCGACAGGGCAGTTGACTGAAGCTTTCTTT.

The chain uses TRBV29-1 and TRBJ2-1, with a weak D call TRBD1 (5 bases). This CDR3 is 13 amino acids long. Trimming took 1 base from V and 13 from J, leaving 17 bases between them. Per germline, CDR1 SQVTM and CDR2 ANQGSEA. CDR3: CSVEASVQGTQFF. In DNA, the CDR3 is TGCAGCGTTGAAGCATCGGTGCAGGGTACTCAGTTCTTC.

The chain has TRBV4-3 and TRBJ2-3; TRBD1 agrees at 11 bases. The germline CDR1 and CDR2 sequences are LGHNA and YSLEER. J gave up 4 bases and V 0 bases, and 6 bases lay outside the gene matches. The CDR3 has 17 amino acids. The chain's CDR3 is CASSQDLGQGVSDTQYF. The CDR3 region has the DNA TGCGCCAGCAGCCAAGATTTGGGACAGGGGGTTTCAGATACGCAGTATTTT.

CDR3 sequence reads: CASSYSGPQETQYF. The CDR3 bases are TGTGCCAGCAGCTATAGCGGACCCCAAGAGACCCAGTACTTC. The genes are TRBV7-9 and TRBJ2-5, with D perhaps TRBD2 (6 bases). This CDR3 has 14 amino acids. Germline assignment: CDR1 SEHNR and CDR2 FQNEAQ (reference sequence). V lost 4 bases to trimming and J lost 1 base, with 10 bases between them.

CDR3 sequence (DNA): TGTGCCACCAGTGACTCGTCCCAGGGTGATGGCTACACCTTC. Its protein product is CATSDSSQGDGYTF. The chain joins TRBV24-1 to TRBJ1-2; D is perhaps TRBD1 (5 bases). The CDR3 spans 14 residues. V was pared by 4 bases and J by 6 bases, with 14 bases between. The germline gives CDR1 KGHDR, CDR2 SFDVKD.

The rearrangement joins TRBV5-1 to TRBJ1-1, with TRBD1 as a possible D gene (6 bases). From germline, CDR1 is SGHRS and CDR2 YFSETQ. V was shortened by 4 bases and J by 2 bases, with 15 bases between the two germline ends. This CDR3 has 15 amino acids. CDR3 nucleotide sequence: TGCGCCAGCAGCAGTGGACAGTCTACTAACACTGAAGCTTTCTTT. This translates into CASSSGQSTNTEAFF.

This sequence joins TRBV5-4 and TRBJ1-5; D possibly corresponds to TRBD1 (6 bases). Germline CDR1 and CDR2: SGHNT and YYREEE (reference sequence). V was trimmed by 0 bases and J by 3 bases, leaving 13 bases between them. The CDR3 is 16 amino acids. The CDR3 here is CASSLDGTTNNQPQHF. CDR3 bases: TGTGCCAGCAGCTTGGACGGGACAACTAACAATCAGCCCCAGCATTTT.

The chain recombines TRBV19 with TRBJ2-2, with 9 nucleotides matching TRBD2. CDR1 and CDR2 (germline): LNHDA, SQIVND (reference sequence). Unmatched junction bases numbered 12, after V lost 9 bases and J lost 7 bases. CDR3 length equals 15 residues. CDR3 loop: CASLSGSGFGGELFF. CDR3 coding DNA: TGTGCCAGCCTTAGCGGGAGCGGGTTTGGCGGGGAGCTGTTTTTT.

CDR3 sequence: CSAGRDSGELFF. In DNA, the CDR3 is TGCAGCGCCGGCCGGGACTCCGGGGAGCTGTTTTTT. The gene calls are TRBV29-1 and TRBJ2-2; D is perhaps TRBD2 (6 bases). Germline V CDR1 and CDR2: SQVTM, ANQGSEA. V was shortened by 7 bases and J by 6 bases, with 12 bases between the two germline ends. CDR3 length: 12 residues.

This clone appeared a single time. This chain joins TRBV24-1 and TRBJ2-1; D call uncertain. In germline, CDR1 is KGHDR, CDR2 SFDVKD. The CDR3 spans 13 residues. Deletions cut 4 bases from V and 4 bases from J, with 7 bases between. The CDR3 sequence is CATSEDSYNEQFF. CDR3 coding DNA: TGTGCCACCAGTGAAGACTCGTACAATGAGCAGTTCTTC.

This clone was recorded a few times. This rearrangement joins TRBV19 to TRBJ1-1, with TRBD1 matching over 12 bases. V was clipped by 6 bases and J by 2 bases; unmatched bases: 7. The CDR3 is 16 residues long. CDR1 is LNHDA and CDR2 is SQIVND in the germline V gene (reference sequence). The CDR3 DNA follows: TGTGCCAGTAGGGGGGACAGGGGGCGCTTCAACACTGAAGCTTTCTTT. Its translation is CASRGDRGRFNTEAFF.

The rearrangement links TRBV15 to TRBJ2-7, with a possible D match to TRBD1 (5 bases). The CDR3 is 10 residues long. Germline values: CDR1 LNHNV, CDR2 YYDKDF (reference sequence). The CDR3 reads CAGVFYEQYF. For the CDR3, the DNA is TGTGCAGGGGTTTTCTACGAGCAGTACTTC.

There are a few counts of this clone. This chain links TRBV7-9 with TRBJ1-4, with D maybe TRBD1 (5 bases). Trimming cost V 1 base and J 5 bases, with 11 bases left between them. The CDR3 extends over 15 amino acids. Germline values: CDR1 SEHNR, CDR2 FQNEAQ (reference sequence). The CDR3 nucleotides read TGTGCCAGCAGCTTAGATCCAGGGCAAAATGAAAAACTGTTTTTT. Its translation: CASSLDPGQNEKLFF. The complete variable domain, with remaining parts taken from reference TRBV7-9 and TRBJ1-4, reads DTGVSQNPRHKITKRGQNVTFRCDPISEHNRLYWYRQTLGQGPEFLTYFQNEAQLEKSRLLSDRFSAERPKGSFSTLEIQRTEQGDSAMYLCASSLDPGQNEKLFFGSGTQLSVL.

The J gene is TRBJ2-5, the V gene TRBV5-6; TRBD1 aligns across 10 bases. Per the germline V gene, CDR1 is SGHDT and CDR2 is YYEEEE. V trimming: 1 base; J trimming: 5 bases; junction bases outside the gene matches: 8. The CDR3 extends over 16 amino acids. The CDR3 is CASSLLAGTGVETQYF. The DNA for the CDR3 is TGTGCCAGCAGCTTGCTCGCCGGGACAGGGGTGGAGACCCAGTACTTC. Full variable domain (outside the CDR3, taken from reference TRBV5-6 and TRBJ2-5): DAGVTQSPTHLIKTRGQQVTLRCSPKSGHDTVSWYQQALGQGPQFIFQYYEEEERQRGNFPDRFSGHQFPNYSSELNVNALLLGDSALYLCASSLLAGTGVETQYFGPGTRLLVL.

The chain couples TRBV6-5 to TRBJ2-7, with D unresolved. V lost 6 bases to trimming and J lost 6 bases, with 18 bases between them. In germline, CDR1 is MNHEY, CDR2 SVGAGI. CDR3 length: 14 amino acids. Written as DNA, the CDR3 is TGTGCCAGCAGCCCCGACACGGGCTTTCGCGAGCAGTACTTC. Its protein product is CASSPDTGFREQYF.

The chain joins TRBV7-2 to TRBJ2-7, with D perhaps matching TRBD2 (6 bases). This CDR3 has 14 amino acids. The germline CDR1 and CDR2 sequences are SGHTA and FQGNSA. Trimming took off 5 bases at V and 2 bases at J, with 13 bases between the two ends. The CDR3 is CASSPGRGPYEQYF. The CDR3 region has the DNA TGTGCCAGCAGCCCCGGGCGGGGACCCTACGAGCAGTACTTC.

The rearrangement uses TRBV7-2 and TRBJ1-6, with D unresolved. In germline, CDR1 is SGHTA, CDR2 FQGNSA. The CDR3 length is 12 residues. Deletions cut 5 bases from V and 7 bases from J, with 6 bases between. DNA of the CDR3: TGTGCCAGCAGCACGACCAATTCACCCCTCCACTTT. Translated, it gives CASSTTNSPLHF. The full variable domain, completed using reference TRBV7-2 and TRBJ1-6, is GAGVSQSPSNKVTEKGKDVELRCDPISGHTALYWYRQSLGQGLEFLIYFQGNSAPDKSGLPSDRFSAERTGGSVSTLTIQRTQQEDSAVYLCASSTTNSPLHFGNGTRLTVT.

This clone has only one observation. This chain links TRBV6-5 with TRBJ2-7; 11 nucleotides agree with TRBD1. There are 13 residues in the CDR3. CDR1 MNHEY and CDR2 SVGAGI come from the germline V gene. V lost 10 bases, J lost 3 bases, and 5 bases stayed unmatched. CDR3 coding DNA: TGTGCCATTTCGGACAGGGGGCTCTACGAGCAGTACTTC. Translating it yields CAISDRGLYEQYF.

V gene TRBV6-5 combines with J gene TRBJ1-1, with TRBD1 matching 11 bases. This CDR3 comprises 13 residues. Germline-derived CDR1 and CDR2 are MNHEY and SVGAGI. The junction had 1 base not matched to a gene; V was cut back by 6 bases and J by 4 bases. CDR3 protein: CASRGQGGTEAFF. The CDR3 DNA reads as TGTGCCAGCAGGGGACAGGGGGGCACTGAAGCTTTCTTT.

This clone has only one observation. The rearrangement joins TRBV4-2 to TRBJ2-7; tentative D call: TRBD2 (5 bases). The ends were cut back, 3 bases at V and 3 bases at J, with 18 bases in the middle. The length of the CDR3 is 16 residues. In germline, CDR1 is LGHNA, CDR2 YNFKEQ. The CDR3 loop is CASSQLTYGILYEQYF. The CDR3 DNA is TGTGCCAGCAGCCAGCTTACTTACGGGATCCTCTACGAGCAGTACTTC.

This clone was seen a single time. The chain links TRBV9 to TRBJ2-7, with D perhaps TRBD1 or TRBD2 (5 bases each). The V end was cut by 3 bases, the J end by 6 bases, with 16 bases between. This CDR3 spans 14 amino acids. Germline V gene sequence: CDR1 SGDLS, CDR2 YYNGEE. In DNA form, the CDR3 reads TGTGCCAGCAGCGCGATGGGGTGGGGGAGCGAGCAGTACTTC. Translated: CASSAMGWGSEQYF. Supplemented by reference TRBV9 and TRBJ2-7, the full variable domain reads DSGVTQTPKHLITATGQRVTLRCSPRSGDLSVYWYQQSLDQGLQFLIQYYNGEERAKGNILERFSAQQFPDLHSELNLSSLELGDSALYFCASSAMGWGSEQYFGPGTRLTVT.

The rearrangement links TRBV9 to TRBJ1-5, with D possibly matching TRBD1 (6 bases). The germline V gene encodes CDR1 SGDLS and CDR2 YYNGEE. The CDR3 runs to 14 residues. Trimming removed 4 bases at V and 2 bases at J, with 10 bases between. The CDR3 DNA is TGTGCCAGCAGCCTATCAGGGGGCAATCAGCCCCAGCATTTT. Residues: CASSLSGGNQPQHF.

The chain carries TRBV6-2 or TRBV6-3 and TRBJ1-3; no definite D call. This CDR3 is 16 amino acids long. CDR1 and CDR2 from the germline V gene are MNHEY and SVGEGT. Trimming removed 0 bases at V and 1 base at J, with 10 bases between. CDR3 coding DNA: TGTGCCAGCAGTTACTCGGAGCCCATGTCTGGAAACACCATATATTTT. Residues: CASSYSEPMSGNTIYF.

This chain joins TRBV2 and TRBJ2-7; D is unclear. Germline-derived CDR1 and CDR2 are SNHLY and FYNNEI. CDR3 length equals 14 residues. The V end was cut by 3 bases, the J end by 6 bases, with 15 bases between. CDR3 sequence (DNA): TGTGCCAGCAGTGATAGTAGGGCCCCGATCGAGCAGTACTTC. Protein: CASSDSRAPIEQYF.